The 3 T cell receptor beta chains reported below all come from one sample, sequenced in a study of CXCR3-negative and CXCR3-positive naive CD8 T cells. Study observations and caveats: Naive CXCR3-positive cells had TRB CDR3s more hydrophobic than those of CXCR3-negative naive cells.

The libraries of TRB cDNA were constructed through 5' RACE using UMI labels. TCRdb processed the 5' RACE reads again and assigns one entry to each CDR3 protein, with no DNA. The listing records about 56,000 distinct CDR3 sequences. No antigen has been assigned to these receptors. The material sequenced was naive CXCR3+ CD8+ T cells from blood. As for subset: CD45RO-CCR7+CD27+CD95- naive CD8+ T cells expressing CXCR3 (TNR3+). These TCRs come from a human donor in good health. Some clones in this sample may be carry-over from other donors' samples.

This sequence joins TRBV7-3 and TRBJ1-1. This CDR3 is 13 amino acids long. CDR1 is SGHTA, CDR2 FQGTGA, per germline. CDR3: CASSLWGSTEAFF.

The gene calls are TRBV12-3 or TRBV12-4 and TRBJ1-1; without DNA, the TCRdb call of TRBD1 cannot be checked. CDR3 length: 13 amino acids. The CDR3 spells CASSSSGQGIAFF.

The genes are TRBV27 and TRBJ2-5; TCRdb proposes TRBD1, but this gene call is untestable without DNA. The germline gives CDR1 MNHEY, CDR2 SMNVEV (reference sequence). The CDR3 consists of 13 residues. The CDR3 here is CASSFFRGETQYF.